One and the same sample provided the 29 T cell receptor beta chains below, sequenced in a study of graft-versus-host responses after intestinal transplantation (dated by TCRdb to about 2021). The antigens for these receptors are not known. This specimen's time point label, per the study, means: cells obtained before transplantation from donor or recipient. The method was the immunoSEQ multiplex PCR assay. The source is immuneACCESS, and TCRdb retained only in-frame sequences with V and J called. Part of the clones is not carried over; for the studies checked, unresolved V genes explain less than half of this, and the remainder is unexplained. This sample holds some 120,000 clones; approximately 90% were observed only once. Roughly 0.2% of the sample goes to the ten largest clones. The sequencing here drew on unstimulated CD4+ T cells sorted from spleen or lymph node cells, taken before intestinal transplant. Source of these receptors: a human donor who received an intestinal transplant.

The chain recombines TRBV15 with TRBJ1-4; D possibly corresponds to TRBD1 (6 bases). V was trimmed by 7 bases and J by 6 bases, leaving 15 bases between them. Germline V gene data show CDR1 as LNHNV and CDR2 as YYDKDF (reference sequence). The CDR3 is 14 residues long. The CDR3 DNA sequence: TGTGCCACCACCCGGGGGGCGTTTGATGAAAAACTGTTTTTT. It codes for CATTRGAFDEKLFF.

The V call is TRBV7-2, the J call TRBJ1-6; weak D call: TRBD1 (6 bases). Trimming took 5 bases from V and 7 from J, leaving 15 bases between them. This CDR3 contains 15 residues. Germline V gives CDR1 SGHTA, CDR2 FQGNSA. The CDR3: CASSPGQLLNSPLHF. In DNA form, the CDR3 reads TGTGCCAGCAGCCCCGGACAGCTTCTGAATTCACCCCTCCACTTT. The whole variable domain, filled in from reference TRBV7-2 and TRBJ1-6, reads GAGVSQSPSNKVTEKGKDVELRCDPISGHTALYWYRQSLGQGLEFLIYFQGNSAPDKSGLPSDRFSAERTGGSVSTLTIQRTQQEDSAVYLCASSPGQLLNSPLHFGNGTRLTVT.

The V gene is TRBV11-2, the J gene TRBJ2-1; a weak D match, TRBD1 (6 bases). Germline values: CDR1 SGHAT, CDR2 FQNNGV. CDR3 length: 12 amino acids. The germline V and J ends were trimmed by 4 bases and 15 bases, with 16 bases remaining between them. This chain's CDR3 is CASSSFRGLGFF. The CDR3, as DNA: TGTGCCAGCAGCTCGTTCAGGGGATTAGGGTTCTTC.

The chain links TRBV11-1 to TRBJ2-7, with a tentative D call TRBD2 (6 bases). This CDR3 spans 13 amino acids. The germline V and J ends were trimmed by 5 bases and 3 bases, with 11 bases remaining between them. From germline, CDR1 is SGHAT and CDR2 FQDESV (reference sequence). CDR3 in amino acids: CASSRGLLYEQYF. The CDR3 DNA is TGTGCCAGCAGCAGAGGACTACTCTACGAGCAGTACTTC. The variable domain in full, completed from reference TRBV11-1 and TRBJ2-7, reads EAEVAQSPRYKITEKSQAVAFWCDPISGHATLYWYRQILGQGPELLVQFQDESVVDDSQLPKDRFSAERLKGVDSTLKIQPAELGDSAMYLCASSRGLLYEQYFGPGTRLTVT.

The V gene is TRBV19, the J gene TRBJ1-2, with a possible D match to TRBD1 (5 bases). Germline CDR1 reads LNHDA; CDR2 reads SQIVND (reference sequence). This CDR3 is 13 amino acids long. Deletions cut 9 bases from V and 3 bases from J, with 14 bases between. CDR3 in DNA: TGTGCCAGCACTGACAGAATGCACTATGGCTACACCTTC. This encodes CASTDRMHYGYTF.

The V and J genes are TRBV4-2 and TRBJ1-5; D is undetermined. Per germline, CDR1 LGHNA and CDR2 YNFKEQ. CDR3 length: 15 amino acids. V dropped 0 bases and J dropped 1 base, with 7 bases sitting between them. As DNA, the CDR3 is TGTGCCAGCAGCCAAGAGGGAGGAAGCAATCAGCCCCAGCATTTT. Translated, it gives CASSQEGGSNQPQHF.

This chain links TRBV19 with TRBJ2-2; the D is unclear. V was cut by 1 base and J by 5 bases, with 5 bases left in between. There are 13 residues in the CDR3. Germline values: CDR1 LNHDA, CDR2 SQIVND (reference sequence). CDR3 in amino acids: CASSIGPTGELFF. CDR3 nucleotides: TGTGCCAGTAGTATAGGTCCAACCGGGGAGCTGTTTTTT.

The genes are TRBV7-8 and TRBJ1-3; TRBD1 agrees at 12 bases. This CDR3 is 19 amino acids long. Trimming cost V 0 bases and J 7 bases; bases outside gene matches: 13. Germline V lookup: CDR1 SGHVS, CDR2 FQNEAQ. CDR3 residues: CASSLAGVITGQGANTIYF. CDR3 nucleotides: TGTGCCAGCAGCTTAGCCGGGGTAATAACGGGACAGGGGGCGAACACCATATATTTT.

The chain is built from TRBV6-1 and TRBJ2-3; a weak D match, TRBD2 (5 bases). Trimming cost V 2 bases and J 2 bases, with 11 bases left between them. This CDR3 spans 15 amino acids. Germline assignment: CDR1 MNHNS and CDR2 SASEGT. The DNA of the CDR3 is TGTGCCAGCAGTGAACGCCCGGGAACCACAGATACGCAGTATTTT. Translation: CASSERPGTTDTQYF.

The chain carries TRBV25-1 and TRBJ1-3, with no clear D. This CDR3 is built from 14 residues. V lost 7 bases, J lost 1 base, and 11 bases lay in between. CDR1 and CDR2 (germline): MGHDK, SYGVNS. CDR3: CASTRGRSGNTIYF. For the CDR3, the DNA is TGTGCCAGCACAAGAGGGCGTTCTGGAAACACCATATATTTT.

V usage is TRBV30 and J usage is TRBJ1-1; D may be TRBD1 (6 bases). This CDR3 contains 15 residues. V was pared by 3 bases and J by 0 bases, with 14 bases between. Looked up from germline, CDR1 is GTSNPN and CDR2 is SVGIG (reference sequence). CDR3: CAWRPQGHMNTEAFF. In DNA form, the CDR3 reads TGTGCCTGGAGGCCTCAGGGGCATATGAACACTGAAGCTTTCTTT.

The rearrangement joins TRBV27 to TRBJ1-5; possibly TRBD1 for D (6 bases). Trimming shortened V by 5 bases and J by 1 base, and 15 bases separated the two germline ends. The CDR3 is 16 amino acids. CDR1 is MNHEY, CDR2 SMNVEV, per germline (reference sequence). The CDR3 coding sequence is TGTGCCAGCAGTCCCGACAGGCCGCTAAGCAATCAGCCCCAGCATTTT. Translation: CASSPDRPLSNQPQHF.

This clone was found a few times. The J gene is TRBJ1-2, the V gene TRBV5-4, with 7 nucleotides matching TRBD1. Trimming cost V 3 bases and J 2 bases; bases outside gene matches: 13. CDR1 SGHNT and CDR2 YYREEE come from the germline V gene (reference sequence). The CDR3 is 17 residues long. Here the CDR3 reads CASSSPKDRAGNYGYTF. The CDR3 bases are TGTGCCAGCAGCTCGCCTAAAGACAGGGCGGGAAACTATGGCTACACCTTC.

With respect to this clone: Other DNA sequences in this specimen translate into the identical CDR3. This chain's CDR3 is CASSYSAGNEKLFF. Here the CDR3 DNA reads TGTGCCAGCAGTTACTCGGCAGGAAACGAAAAACTGTTTTTT. V and J are TRBV6-6 and TRBJ1-4; D not resolved. This CDR3 spans 14 amino acids. Germline values: CDR1 MNHNY, CDR2 SVGAGI (reference sequence). Trimming pared 0 bases from V and 8 bases from J, leaving 10 bases between.

The V gene is TRBV6-1, the J gene TRBJ1-3; D might be TRBD1 (6 bases). The CDR3 is 15 residues long. Germline-derived CDR1 and CDR2 are MNHNS and SASEGT. Trimming took 6 bases from V and 4 from J, leaving 16 bases between them. The CDR3 nucleotides are TGTGCCAGCAGGAAACAGGGAATTATCGGAAACACCATATATTTT. This gives the protein CASRKQGIIGNTIYF.

The chain is built from TRBV7-2 and TRBJ2-5; D unresolved. This CDR3 spans 12 amino acids. The germline V and J ends were trimmed by 2 bases and 4 bases, with 5 bases remaining between them. Germline CDR1 is SGHTA and CDR2 is FQGNSA. The CDR3 DNA sequence: TGTGCCAGCAGCTTACTACGAGAGACCCAGTACTTC. Translation: CASSLLRETQYF.

This chain links TRBV4-1 with TRBJ1-2; 7 bases align to TRBD1. CDR1 and CDR2 (germline): MGHRA, YSYEKL. V shed 4 bases and J 2 bases; nucleotides not matched to a gene: 10. The CDR3 covers 16 residues. The CDR3 DNA follows: TGCGCCAGCAGCCTGCGACAGGGAATGGGGAACTATGGCTACACCTTC. This gives the protein CASSLRQGMGNYGYTF.

The CDR3 DNA is TGTGCCAGCAGTGTAAGACAGTTACATTGGGCTGAAGCTTTCTTT. Translated, it gives CASSVRQLHWAEAFF. The rearrangement joins TRBV2 to TRBJ1-1, with TRBD1 as a possible D gene (5 bases). The V end was cut by 4 bases, the J end by 6 bases, with 18 bases between. This CDR3 is built from 15 residues. CDR1 SNHLY and CDR2 FYNNEI come from the germline V gene.

The rearrangement links TRBV5-6 to TRBJ2-5, with TRBD1 matching over 9 bases. The J segment lost 5 bases and the V segment lost 4 bases, leaving 9 bases of the junction unmatched. CDR1 SGHDT and CDR2 YYEEEE come from the germline V gene. The CDR3 totals 15 residues. CDR3 bases: TGTGCCAGCAGCAAGACAGGGGGGCTTGGCGAGACCCAGTACTTC. It codes for CASSKTGGLGETQYF. The variable domain in full, completed from reference TRBV5-6 and TRBJ2-5, reads DAGVTQSPTHLIKTRGQQVTLRCSPKSGHDTVSWYQQALGQGPQFIFQYYEEEERQRGNFPDRFSGHQFPNYSSELNVNALLLGDSALYLCASSKTGGLGETQYFGPGTRLLVL.

V is TRBV6-6 and J is TRBJ2-3; 9 nucleotides align to TRBD1. Per germline, CDR1 MNHNY and CDR2 SVGAGI (reference sequence). The V and J ends lost 6 bases and 7 bases, in that order; junction bases with no gene match: 11. The CDR3 length is 15 residues. The CDR3 sequence: CASRSSGTGSNTQYF. The CDR3, as DNA: TGTGCCAGCAGATCTTCCGGGACAGGGTCTAATACGCAGTATTTT.

In DNA, the CDR3 is TGCGCCAGCAGGGGGCCCGGGAGCAATCAGCCCCAGCATTTT. Its protein product is CASRGPGSNQPQHF. The V gene is TRBV4-1, the J gene TRBJ1-5, with D possibly TRBD1 on 5 matching bases. The CDR3 runs to 14 residues. Between the trimmed V and J ends, which lost 6 bases and 1 base, there was a span of 10 bases. The germline gives CDR1 MGHRA, CDR2 YSYEKL.

The chain combines TRBV18 with TRBJ2-7; 8 nucleotides agree with TRBD1. V was clipped by 1 base and J by 2 bases; unmatched bases: 7. The CDR3 loop spans 16 amino acids. From germline, CDR1 is KGHSH and CDR2 LQKENI. CDR3 region: CASSPRPRGQAYEQYF. The CDR3 DNA sequence: TGTGCCAGCTCACCACGACCCAGGGGGCAGGCCTACGAGCAGTACTTC.

This clone appeared a single time. The chain links TRBV6-4 to TRBJ1-2; possible D gene TRBD1, 5 bases. In germline, CDR1 is MRHNA, CDR2 SNTAGT. CDR3 length: 17 amino acids. Trimming removed 5 bases from V and 6 bases from J, with 25 bases in between. The CDR3 DNA follows: TGTGCCAGCAGTAAAGGCCAAACCACAGGCCCTGGGGATGGCTACACCTTC. Protein: CASSKGQTTGPGDGYTF.

V and J are TRBV18 and TRBJ2-3, with 10 bases fitting TRBD2. V gave up 1 base and J gave up 2 bases; unmatched junction bases: 6. This CDR3 spans 17 amino acids. CDR1 and CDR2 from the germline V gene are KGHSH and LQKENI. The CDR3 region has the DNA TGTGCCAGCTCACCACTGCGGACTAGCGGATTCACAGATACGCAGTATTTT. Amino acids: CASSPLRTSGFTDTQYF.

The CDR3 nucleotides read TGTGCCAGCAGACGGGGGGGGCCAAGAGAGACCCAGTACTTC. Its translation: CASRRGGPRETQYF. This chain uses TRBV2 with TRBJ2-5; 8 bases are a match to TRBD2. Germline V gene lookup returns CDR1 SNHLY and CDR2 FYNNEI. This CDR3 is built from 14 residues. The junction had 7 bases not matched to a gene; V was cut back by 6 bases and J by 4 bases.

This chain's CDR3 is CASSQMRGQRNQPQHF. As DNA, the CDR3 is TGTGCCAGCAGCCAAATGCGGGGGCAACGCAATCAGCCCCAGCATTTT. This chain joins TRBV2 and TRBJ1-5; D is possibly TRBD1 (6 bases). The CDR3 is 16 amino acids. The germline gives CDR1 SNHLY, CDR2 FYNNEI. V lost 6 bases and J 2 bases, leaving 17 bases between the germline ends. The entire variable domain, with the rest obtained from reference TRBV2 and TRBJ1-5, is as follows: EPEVTQTPSHQVTQMGQEVILRCVPISNHLYFYWYRQILGQKVEFLVSFYNNEISEKSEIFDDQFSVERPDGSNFTLKIRSTKLEDSAMYFCASSQMRGQRNQPQHFGDGTRLSIL.

DNA of the CDR3: TGTGCCAGCAGTGAAAGGGGTCGTGGCTACACCTTC. Protein product: CASSERGRGYTF. The chain has TRBV6-5 and TRBJ1-2; the D gene is possibly TRBD1 (5 bases). Germline V gives CDR1 MNHEY, CDR2 SVGAGI. Trimming removed 5 bases from V and 7 bases from J, with 11 bases in between. This CDR3 is built from 12 residues.

The chain joins TRBV7-2 to TRBJ2-3, with a possible D match to TRBD2 (5 bases). This CDR3 spans 15 amino acids. Germline V gives CDR1 SGHTA, CDR2 FQGNSA. V was clipped by 8 bases and J by 4 bases, with 19 bases between them. CDR3 bases: TGTGCCAGCGCAGGTGTGGCTCTCGGGGCAGATACGCAGTATTTT. Amino acids: CASAGVALGADTQYF.

The chain links TRBV5-1 to TRBJ1-1; no firm D call. The CDR3 totals 17 residues. With 0 bases removed from V and 4 bases from J, the gap between germline ends came to 19 bases. The germline V gene encodes CDR1 SGHRS and CDR2 YFSETQ. The CDR3 sequence is CASSLAWGREGGTEAFF. CDR3 nucleotides: TGCGCCAGCAGCTTGGCCTGGGGTCGGGAGGGCGGCACTGAAGCTTTCTTT.